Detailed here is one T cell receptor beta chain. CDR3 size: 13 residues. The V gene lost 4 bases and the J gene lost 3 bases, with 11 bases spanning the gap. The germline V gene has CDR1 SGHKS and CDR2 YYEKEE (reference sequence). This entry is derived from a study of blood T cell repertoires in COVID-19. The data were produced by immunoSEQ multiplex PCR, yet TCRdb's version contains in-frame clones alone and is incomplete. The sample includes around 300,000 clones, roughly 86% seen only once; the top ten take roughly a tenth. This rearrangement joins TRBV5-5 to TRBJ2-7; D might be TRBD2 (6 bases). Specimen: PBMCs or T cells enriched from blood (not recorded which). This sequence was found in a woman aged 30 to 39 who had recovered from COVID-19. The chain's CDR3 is CASSREIRYEQYF. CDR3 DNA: TGTGCCAGCAGCCGGGAGATCCGCTACGAGCAGTACTTC.